The 20 T cell receptor beta chains presented below share a single source sample, sequenced in a study of blood T cell repertoires in COVID-19. Assay used: immunoSEQ multiplex PCR; TCRdb lists only in-frame clones, some missing. The sample yields 100,000 or so clones, roughly 80% seen once. The material sequenced was peripheral blood. Source of these receptors: a woman in her seventies with active or convalescent COVID-19.

The CDR3 nucleotides read TGTGCCAGCAGCGGGAGGAAGGGGCGCACCGTCGATGGCTACACCTTC. It specifies CASSGRKGRTVDGYTF. The chain uses TRBV6-6 and TRBJ1-2; tentatively, D is TRBD1 (5 bases). CDR3 length: 16 residues. Germline V CDR1 and CDR2: MNHNY, SVGAGI (reference sequence). V dropped 6 bases and J dropped 6 bases, with 23 bases sitting between them.

The chain joins TRBV24-1 to TRBJ2-5, with TRBD2 as a possible D gene (6 bases). This CDR3 is built from 14 residues. CDR1 KGHDR and CDR2 SFDVKD come from the germline V gene. V lost 3 bases and J 5 bases, leaving 12 bases between the germline ends. The CDR3: CATSDPRGSETQYF. In DNA, the CDR3 is TGTGCCACCAGTGATCCCCGGGGGTCGGAGACCCAGTACTTC.

The gene calls are TRBV4-1 and TRBJ1-4, with 9 bases aligning to TRBD1. Germline CDR1 MGHRA, CDR2 YSYEKL. The J segment lost 7 bases and the V segment lost 1 base, leaving 7 bases of the junction unmatched. The CDR3 covers 16 residues. The CDR3, as DNA: TGCGCCAGCAGCCAAGGTTCTGGACAGGGGCGTGAAAAACTGTTTTTT. Amino acid sequence: CASSQGSGQGREKLFF.

This rearrangement joins TRBV19 to TRBJ1-1; no clear D. V was pared by 6 bases and J by 7 bases, with 9 bases between. The CDR3 length is 11 residues. Germline assignment: CDR1 LNHDA and CDR2 SQIVND (reference sequence). The CDR3 loop is CASRRLFEAFF. CDR3 in DNA: TGTGCCAGTAGACGACTGTTTGAAGCTTTCTTT.

The chain links TRBV5-1 to TRBJ1-2; 7 positions agree with TRBD1. Unmatched junction bases numbered 10, after V lost 0 bases and J lost 5 bases. CDR3 size: 16 residues. CDR1 SGHRS and CDR2 YFSETQ come from the germline V gene. DNA for the CDR3: TGCGCCAGCAGCTTGGGGGACACAGGGGAACGGTATGGCTACACCTTC. Its protein is CASSLGDTGERYGYTF.

The CDR3 spells CASSKRGTGVRANYGYTF. Written as DNA, the CDR3 is TGTGCCAGCAGCAAAAGAGGGACAGGGGTGAGGGCTAACTATGGCTACACCTTC. The rearrangement links TRBV21-1 to TRBJ1-2; TRBD1, as called in the table, went unchecked against the DNA. TRBV21-1 is a pseudogene segment. CDR3 size: 18 residues.

Note on this clone: At one boundary the junction diverges from the germline segment, which might be a read error. The rearrangement uses TRBV7-2 and TRBJ2-3, with 10 positions matching TRBD2. Germline CDR1 and CDR2: SGHTA and FQGNSA. This CDR3 is 16 amino acids long. The CDR3 here is CASSLSFREGSGGPFF. As DNA, the CDR3 is TGTGCCAGCAGCTTAAGTTTCCGGGAGGGTAGCGGGGGGCCTTTTTTT.

The chain carries TRBV19 and TRBJ1-1; D is uncertain. Trimming removed 0 bases at V and 5 bases at J, with 7 bases between. The CDR3 loop spans 13 amino acids. Germline assignment: CDR1 LNHDA and CDR2 SQIVND (reference sequence). The CDR3 reads CASSIDPVTEAFF. In nucleotides, the CDR3 is TGTGCCAGTAGTATAGATCCCGTGACTGAAGCTTTCTTT.

V is TRBV3-1 (or the pseudogene TRBV3-2) and J is TRBJ1-2; 7 bases are shared with TRBD1. Germline values: CDR1 LGHDT, CDR2 YNNKEL (reference sequence). This CDR3 is 14 amino acids long. V lost 4 bases, J lost 8 bases, and 10 bases stayed unmatched. CDR3 protein: CASSPRQGLGGYTF. The CDR3 nucleotides read TGTGCCAGCAGCCCCCGACAGGGCTTAGGAGGCTACACCTTC.

The chain combines TRBV5-4 with TRBJ2-5, with 7 bases identical to TRBD2. The V segment lost 1 base and the J segment 1 base; nucleotides outside the gene matches: 4. Germline CDR1 is SGHNT and CDR2 is YYREEE (reference sequence). The CDR3 is made up of 15 amino acids. The CDR3 protein is CASSLSSGVQETQYF. The CDR3 DNA is TGTGCCAGCAGCTTGAGCAGCGGGGTCCAAGAGACCCAGTACTTC.

V gene TRBV5-4 combines with J gene TRBJ2-5; no reliable D call. Germline CDR1 is SGHNT and CDR2 is YYREEE (reference sequence). V lost 4 bases, J lost 0 bases, and 4 bases lay in between. The CDR3 is 12 residues long. In DNA, the CDR3 is TGTGCCAGCAGCCTAAACCAAGAGACCCAGTACTTC. Amino acid sequence: CASSLNQETQYF.

This clone was recorded once. The rearrangement uses TRBV2 and TRBJ2-7, with TRBD1 matching 8 bases. V shed 5 bases, J shed 3 bases, and the junction held 9 bases outside the gene matches. This CDR3 spans 15 amino acids. Looked up from germline, CDR1 is SNHLY and CDR2 is FYNNEI. This CDR3 is CASSPQGARNYEQYF. CDR3 nucleotide sequence: TGTGCCAGCAGTCCTCAGGGGGCTCGAAACTACGAGCAGTACTTC.

The chain recombines TRBV7-7 with TRBJ1-1, with D uncertain. Germline V gives CDR1 SSHAT, CDR2 FNYEAQ (reference sequence). Trimming left V 0 bases short and J 4 bases short, with 6 bases between. The CDR3 runs 13 residues. The CDR3 is CASSLAGFTEAFF. The CDR3 nucleotides are TGTGCCAGCAGCTTAGCTGGCTTCACTGAAGCTTTCTTT.

Only one count was recorded for this clone. The CDR3 protein is CASSFYSGNTIYF. Written as DNA, the CDR3 is TGTGCCAGCTCATTCTACTCTGGAAACACCATATATTTT. The V and J genes are TRBV7-9 and TRBJ1-3; D not certain. Between the trimmed V and J ends, which lost 8 bases and 0 bases, there was a span of 8 bases. Germline lookup yields CDR1 SEHNR and CDR2 FQNEAQ (reference sequence). The CDR3 spans 13 residues.

This chain joins TRBV7-8 and TRBJ2-3, with D possibly TRBD2 on 6 matching bases. Trimming pared 5 bases from V and 2 bases from J, leaving 17 bases between. The CDR3 length is 16 residues. Germline assignment: CDR1 SGHVS and CDR2 FQNEAQ. In nucleotides, the CDR3 is TGTGCCAGCAGCCCCTACCATGGGGAGGCCACAGATACGCAGTATTTT. This encodes CASSPYHGEATDTQYF. Supplemented by reference TRBV7-8 and TRBJ2-3, the full variable domain reads GAGVSQSPRYKVAKRGQDVALRCDPISGHVSLFWYQQALGQGPEFLTYFQNEAQLDKSGLPSDRFFAERPEGSVSTLKIQRTQQEDSAVYLCASSPYHGEATDTQYFGPGTRLTVL.

This rearrangement joins TRBV6-5 to TRBJ2-1; no reliable D call. Looked up from germline, CDR1 is MNHEY and CDR2 is SVGAGI. CDR3 length: 14 residues. V lost 5 bases and J lost 6, with 14 bases in between. CDR3 sequence: CASSLSPLGNEQFF. The CDR3 nucleotides are TGTGCCAGCAGTCTCTCCCCCCTCGGCAATGAGCAGTTCTTC.

The chain employs TRBV27 and TRBJ1-4, with TRBD1 matching over 10 bases. Germline V gene data show CDR1 as MNHEY and CDR2 as SMNVEV (reference sequence). Unmatched junction bases numbered 8, after V lost 5 bases and J lost 8 bases. The CDR3 spans 15 residues. The CDR3 region is CASSRLRDRGEKLFF. DNA for the CDR3: TGTGCCAGCAGTCGCCTCCGGGACAGGGGCGAAAAACTGTTTTTT.

The genes are TRBV12-3 or TRBV12-4 and TRBJ2-7, with TRBD2 as a possible D gene (5 bases). Trimming took 6 bases from V and 0 from J, leaving 9 bases between them. The CDR3 spans 13 residues. The CDR3 nucleotides are TGTGCCAGCAGCTACGGGGACTCCTACGAGCAGTACTTC. Translation gives CASSYGDSYEQYF.

The chain uses TRBV20-1 and TRBJ1-2; TRBD1 agrees at 7 bases. Trimming took 3 bases from V and 10 from J; bases not matched to a gene: 2. CDR1 and CDR2 from the germline V gene are DFQATT and SNEGSKA (reference sequence). This CDR3 has 10 amino acids. CDR3 protein: CSASGTAYTF. The CDR3 DNA is TGCAGTGCTAGTGGGACAGCCTACACCTTC.

The rearrangement joins TRBV6-5 to TRBJ1-6, with TRBD1 matching 10 bases. This CDR3 is built from 15 residues. With 2 bases clipped from V and 8 bases from J, the junction kept 3 bases outside the gene matches. Germline V lookup: CDR1 MNHEY, CDR2 SVGAGI. Written as DNA, the CDR3 is TGTGCCAGCAGTTACCGGGACAGGGGCGATTCACCCCTCCACTTT. It translates to CASSYRDRGDSPLHF.